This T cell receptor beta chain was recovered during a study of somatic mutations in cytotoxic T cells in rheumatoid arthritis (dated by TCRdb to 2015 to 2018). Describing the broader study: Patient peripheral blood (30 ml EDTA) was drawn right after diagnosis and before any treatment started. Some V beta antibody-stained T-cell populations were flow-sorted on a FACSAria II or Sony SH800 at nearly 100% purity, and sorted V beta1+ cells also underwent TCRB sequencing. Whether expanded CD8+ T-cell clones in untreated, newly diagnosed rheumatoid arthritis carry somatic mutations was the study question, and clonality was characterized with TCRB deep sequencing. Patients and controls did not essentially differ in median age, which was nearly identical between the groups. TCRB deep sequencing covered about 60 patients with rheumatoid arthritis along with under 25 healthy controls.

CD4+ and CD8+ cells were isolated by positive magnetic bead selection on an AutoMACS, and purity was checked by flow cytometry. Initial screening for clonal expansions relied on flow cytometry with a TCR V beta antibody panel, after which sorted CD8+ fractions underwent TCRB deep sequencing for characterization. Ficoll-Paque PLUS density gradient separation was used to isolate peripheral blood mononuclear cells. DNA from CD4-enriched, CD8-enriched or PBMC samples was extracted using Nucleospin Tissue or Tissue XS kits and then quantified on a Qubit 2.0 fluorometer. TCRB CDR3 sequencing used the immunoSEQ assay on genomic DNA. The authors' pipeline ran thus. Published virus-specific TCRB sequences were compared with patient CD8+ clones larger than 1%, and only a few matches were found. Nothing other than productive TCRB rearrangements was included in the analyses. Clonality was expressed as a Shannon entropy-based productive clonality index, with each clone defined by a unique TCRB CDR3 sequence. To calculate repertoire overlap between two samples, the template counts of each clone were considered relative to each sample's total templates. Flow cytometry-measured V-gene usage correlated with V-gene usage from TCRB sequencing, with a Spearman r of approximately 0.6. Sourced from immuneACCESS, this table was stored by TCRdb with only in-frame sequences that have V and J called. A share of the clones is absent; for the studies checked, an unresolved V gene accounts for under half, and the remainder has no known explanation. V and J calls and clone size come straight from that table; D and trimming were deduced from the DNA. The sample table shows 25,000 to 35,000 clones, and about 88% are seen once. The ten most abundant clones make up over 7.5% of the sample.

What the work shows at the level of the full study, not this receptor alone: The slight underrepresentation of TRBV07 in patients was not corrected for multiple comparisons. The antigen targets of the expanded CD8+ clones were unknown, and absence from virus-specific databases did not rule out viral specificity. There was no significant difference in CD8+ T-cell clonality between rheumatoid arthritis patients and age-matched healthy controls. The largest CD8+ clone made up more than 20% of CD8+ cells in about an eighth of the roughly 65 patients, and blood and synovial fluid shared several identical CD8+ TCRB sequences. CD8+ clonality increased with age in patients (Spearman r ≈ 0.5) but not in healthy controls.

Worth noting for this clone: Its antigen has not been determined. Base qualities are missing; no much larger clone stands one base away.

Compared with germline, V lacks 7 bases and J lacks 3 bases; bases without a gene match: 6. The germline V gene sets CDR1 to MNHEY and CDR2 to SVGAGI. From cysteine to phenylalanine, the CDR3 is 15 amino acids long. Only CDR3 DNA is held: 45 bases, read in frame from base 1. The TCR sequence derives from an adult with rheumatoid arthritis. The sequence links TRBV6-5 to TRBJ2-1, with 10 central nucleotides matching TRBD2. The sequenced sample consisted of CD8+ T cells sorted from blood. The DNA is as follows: TGTGCCAGCATCACAATAGCGGGGGGCTACAATGAGCAGTTCTTC. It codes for CASITIAGGYNEQFF.